The rows below give T cell receptor beta chains drawn from one sample of a study of identical twins. TCRdb called the 5' RACE reads again in MiXCR, with one record for every CDR3 protein. The table includes approximately 680,000 distinct CDR3 sequences, just over 7% detected once. These same records also appear under a second study, on yellow fever vaccine responses in identical twins.

The sequenced material came from PBMCs. All receptors come from a woman aged 18 to 35 in good health. Both conserved end residues are part of each CDR3. The order of the fields is V gene, clone size, D gene, J gene, CDR3 protein, CDR3 DNA. D genes are given only for firm matches. Some rows have no size entry. The others give once, few or many, or a class for an expanded clone.

>TRBV5-1|many|NA|TRBJ1-1
CASSLMGFTIRDTEAFF
TGCGCCAGCAGCTTGATGGGGTTTACCATTCGGGACACTGAAGCTTTCTTT
>TRBV10-3|few|TRBD1|TRBJ1-2
CAISNRGGYTF
TGTGCCATCAGCAACAGGGGTGGCTACACCTTT
>TRBV2|few|NA|TRBJ2-1
CASGILDEQFF
TGTGCCAGTGGGATCTTGGATGAGCAGTTCTTC
>TRBV6-6|many|NA|TRBJ2-5
CASRSRETQYF
TGTGCCAGCAGATCTCGGGAGACCCAGTACTTC
>TRBV5-1|many|NA|TRBJ1-1
CASSLLQGLNTEAFF
TGCGCCAGCAGCTTACTACAGGGATTGAACACTGAAGCTTTCTTT
>TRBV4-1|many|NA|TRBJ1-2
CASSQGGLGNYGYTF
TGCGCCAGCAGCCAGGGGGGACTTGGGAACTATGGCTACACCTTC
>TRBV7-8|many|NA|TRBJ2-2
CASSSPVAFTGELFF
TGTGCCAGCAGCTCTCCTGTGGCGTTCACCGGGGAGCTGTTTTTT
>TRBV12-3/TRBV12-4|many|NA|TRBJ2-3
CASSLSLGNTQYF
TGTGCCAGCAGTTTATCGCTAGGCAATACGCAGTATTTT
>TRBV7-9|NA|NA|TRBJ1-1
CASSLGTPGGTEAFF
TGTGCCAGCAGCTTAGGGACTCCCGGAGGCACTGAAGCTTTCTTT
>TRBV15|many|NA|TRBJ1-2
CATSRVSTGGSGYTF
TGTGCCACCAGCAGAGTTAGTACGGGGGGCAGTGGCTACACCTTC
>TRBV4-1|NA|TRBD2|TRBJ2-3
CASSQASSGLAGSTDTQYF
TGCGCCAGCAGCCAAGCCTCTTCTGGACTAGCGGGAAGCACAGATACGCAGTATTTT
>TRBV7-9|few|TRBD2|TRBJ2-5
CASRHLAGGDQETQYF
TGTGCCAGCAGACACTTAGCGGGAGGCGACCAAGAGACCCAGTACTTC
>TRBV5-1|NA|TRBD1|TRBJ2-3
CASSAYRGSADTQYF
TGCGCCAGCAGCGCTTACAGGGGAAGCGCAGATACGCAGTATTTT
>TRBV12-3/TRBV12-4|many|NA|TRBJ2-3
CASSSSQGGPDTQYF
TGTGCCAGCAGCTCCTCCCAGGGGGGTCCAGATACGCAGTATTTT
>TRBV4-1|many|TRBD2|TRBJ2-3
CASSVRTSGRAGRDTQYF
TGCGCCAGCAGCGTACGGACTAGCGGGAGGGCAGGTCGAGATACGCAGTATTTT
>TRBV7-8|NA|NA|TRBJ2-5
CASSSEPPGTQETQYF
TGTGCCAGCAGCTCCGAACCTCCCGGGACCCAAGAGACCCAGTACTTC
>TRBV4-1|NA|TRBD2|TRBJ2-2
CASSQDLAGVAGELFF
TGCGCCAGCAGCCAAGATCTAGCGGGGGTCGCCGGGGAGCTGTTTTTT
>TRBV29-1|few|TRBD2|TRBJ2-5
CSVAVGLAGGSQYF
TGCAGCGTTGCGGTGGGACTAGCGGGAGGGTCCCAGTACTTC
>TRBV10-3|NA|TRBD2|TRBJ2-5
CAISPGTRETQYF
TGTGCCATCAGTCCCGGGACTAGGGAGACCCAGTACTTC
>TRBV29-1|many|TRBD2|TRBJ2-4
CSVVSGGTSAKNIQYF
TGCAGCGTTGTTAGCGGGGGAACGTCAGCCAAAAACATTCAGTACTTC
>TRBV5-5|many|TRBD1|TRBJ2-5
CASSLVQGETQYF
TGTGCCAGCAGCTTGGTACAGGGGGAGACCCAGTACTTC
>TRBV5-5|few|NA|TRBJ1-5
CASSLWGYLNQPQHF
TGTGCCAGCAGCTTATGGGGGTACCTTAATCAGCCCCAGCATTTT
>TRBV29-1|few|NA|TRBJ1-1
CSVMAGLPGEAFF
TGCAGCGTTATGGCGGGACTCCCGGGGGAAGCTTTCTTT
>TRBV7-8|NA|NA|TRBJ1-1
CASSLRQRNTEAFF
TGTGCCAGCAGCCTCCGACAGCGAAACACTGAAGCTTTCTTT
>TRBV25-1|NA|NA|TRBJ1-2
CASSDSGTPYGYTF
TGTGCCAGCAGTGATTCTGGGACACCGTATGGCTACACCTTC
>TRBV12-3/TRBV12-4|many|NA|TRBJ2-2
CASSLGRGRTGELFF
TGTGCCAGCAGTTTGGGGCGGGGCCGCACCGGGGAGCTGTTTTTT
>TRBV29-1|many|NA|TRBJ2-7
CSVEGHASYEQYF
TGCAGCGTTGAAGGTCATGCAAGCTACGAGCAGTACTTC
>TRBV12-3/TRBV12-4|many|NA|TRBJ2-1
CASLAPRSSYNEQFF
TGTGCCAGCCTCGCCCCCCGCAGCTCCTACAATGAGCAGTTCTTC
>TRBV12-3/TRBV12-4|few|NA|TRBJ2-1
CASSLAPLDGIGQFF
TGTGCCAGCAGTTTAGCGCCCCTGGACGGGATCGGGCAGTTCTTC
>TRBV20-1|NA|TRBD2|TRBJ2-1
CSATRGLAYNEQFF
TGCAGTGCTACTCGGGGACTAGCGTACAATGAGCAGTTCTTC
>TRBV12-3/TRBV12-4|many|NA|TRBJ2-2
CASSFGLSGELFF
TGTGCCAGCAGTTTCGGACTGTCCGGGGAGCTGTTTTTT
>TRBV3-1|many|TRBD1|TRBJ1-4
CASRRQGEEKLFF
TGTGCCAGCAGACGACAGGGAGAGGAAAAACTGTTTTTT
>TRBV4-2|NA|TRBD1|TRBJ2-7
CASTQGPGGEQYF
TGTGCCAGCACCCAAGGTCCAGGGGGCGAGCAGTACTTC
>TRBV4-1|few|NA|TRBJ2-2
CASSQQLIAGELFF
TGCGCCAGCAGCCAGCAGCTTATCGCCGGGGAGCTGTTTTTT
>TRBV7-8|many|NA|TRBJ1-1
CASSFQTEMNTEAFF
TGTGCCAGCAGCTTTCAGACGGAGATGAACACTGAAGCTTTCTTT
>TRBV3-1|NA|TRBD2|TRBJ2-1
CASSQFLAGGADEQFF
TGTGCCAGCAGCCAATTCCTAGCGGGGGGGGCGGATGAGCAGTTCTTC
>TRBV12-3/TRBV12-4|many|NA|TRBJ2-7
CASSRRASATYEQYF
TGTGCCAGCAGTAGACGGGCTAGCGCAACCTACGAGCAGTACTTC
>TRBV20-1|many|NA|TRBJ2-1
CSAPSPWQSGEQFF
TGCAGTGCTCCCTCCCCCTGGCAGTCGGGTGAGCAGTTCTTC
>TRBV29-1|few|NA|TRBJ2-1
CSVYSVDYSYNEQFF
TGCAGCGTTTACTCGGTAGATTACTCCTACAATGAGCAGTTCTTC
>TRBV7-2|few|NA|TRBJ1-5
CASSWRSNQPQHF
TGTGCCAGCAGCTGGCGGAGCAATCAGCCCCAGCATTTT
>TRBV12-5|many|NA|TRBJ1-1
CASGLVQKDLNTEAFF
TGTGCTAGTGGTTTGGTACAAAAAGACCTGAACACTGAAGCTTTCTTT
>TRBV29-1|many|NA|TRBJ2-5
CSVEQGFMTQYF
TGCAGCGTAGAACAAGGATTTATGACCCAGTACTTC
>TRBV7-6|NA|TRBD1|TRBJ1-1
CASSLGFSGQWNTEAFF
TGTGCCAGCAGCTTAGGTTTCTCGGGACAGTGGAACACTGAAGCTTTCTTT
>TRBV6-6|many|TRBD1|TRBJ1-5
CASRHGQEQPQHF
TGTGCCAGCAGACACGGACAGGAGCAGCCCCAGCATTTT
>TRBV3-1|NA|TRBD1|TRBJ1-6
CASSHGTGYNSPLHF
TGTGCCAGCAGCCACGGGACAGGATATAATTCACCCCTCCACTTT
>TRBV5-1|few|TRBD1|TRBJ1-6
CASSQTGLNSPLHF
TGCGCCAGCAGCCAGACAGGGTTGAATTCACCCCTCCACTTT